The 27 T cell receptor beta chains presented below share a single source sample, sequenced in a study of STAT5B mutations in CD4+ large granular lymphocyte leukemia. Sequencing used immunoSEQ multiplex PCR; TCRdb keeps in-frame clones, though not all of them. The sample shows approximately 24,000 clones, 81% of them seen only once. The sequenced material came from CD4+ T cells from blood buffy coats. These receptors all come from a human donor in good health.

This sequence joins TRBV19 and TRBJ1-5, with TRBD1 identical over 8 bases. CDR3 length equals 18 residues. Losses at the gene ends were 1 base for V and 3 bases for J; bases not matched to a gene: 11. Germline V gene data show CDR1 as LNHDA and CDR2 as SQIVND (reference sequence). The CDR3 DNA sequence: TGTGCCAGTAGTATAGGACTGGCCAGGGGGCGATTCAATCAGCCCCAGCATTTT. It yields the protein CASSIGLARGRFNQPQHF.

This sequence joins TRBV28 and TRBJ2-3; a weak D match, TRBD2 (6 bases). Germline CDR1 reads MDHEN; CDR2 reads SYDVKM. This CDR3 spans 14 amino acids. Trimming took 4 bases from V and 3 from J, leaving 11 bases between them. The DNA of the CDR3 is TGTGCCAGCAGTTCTATAAGCGGGACAGATACGCAGTATTTT. Amino acid sequence: CASSSISGTDTQYF.

The chain joins TRBV4-2 to TRBJ2-3; no clear D gene. Germline V gene lookup returns CDR1 LGHNA and CDR2 YNFKEQ. The CDR3 consists of 14 residues. Trimming removed 4 bases from V and 1 base from J, with 9 bases in between. CDR3 region: CASSLSERTDTQYF. CDR3 nucleotide sequence: TGTGCCAGCAGCCTCAGTGAACGCACAGATACGCAGTATTTT.

The rearrangement uses TRBV5-1 and TRBJ1-1; 10 bases match TRBD1. V was clipped by 4 bases and J by 10 bases; unmatched bases: 10. The CDR3 consists of 14 residues. Germline assignment: CDR1 SGHRS and CDR2 YFSETQ. Here the CDR3 DNA reads TGCGCCAGCAGCGGAACGACAGGGGGCGGTAGAGCTTTCTTT. Protein sequence: CASSGTTGGGRAFF. Complete variable domain (other parts from reference TRBV5-1 and TRBJ1-1): KAGVTQTPRYLIKTRGQQVTLSCSPISGHRSVSWYQQTPGQGLQFLFEYFSETQRNKGNFPGRFSGRQFSNSRSEMNVSTLELGDSALYLCASSGTTGGGRAFFGQGTRLTVV.

This rearrangement joins TRBV10-2 to TRBJ2-7; no clear D. The V gene's germline CDR1 is WSHSY and CDR2 SAAADI. The length of the CDR3 is 15 residues. The ends were cut back, 2 bases at V and 1 base at J, with 12 bases in the middle. This chain's CDR3 is CASSERIRRSYEQYF. The CDR3 DNA follows: TGCGCCAGCAGTGAGAGGATCAGAAGATCCTACGAGCAGTACTTC.

The rearrangement uses TRBV15 and TRBJ2-3; D is perhaps TRBD1 or TRBD2 (5 bases each). V was trimmed by 0 bases and J by 5 bases, leaving 18 bases between them. This CDR3 has 17 amino acids. The germline V gene has CDR1 LNHNV and CDR2 YYDKDF (reference sequence). CDR3 residues: CATSRDQGSVRGDTQYF. CDR3 DNA: TGTGCCACCAGCAGAGATCAGGGTAGCGTAAGGGGAGATACGCAGTATTTT.

The chain uses TRBV6-1 and TRBJ1-1; D ambiguous. The germline V and J ends were trimmed by 6 bases and 1 base, with 6 bases remaining between them. The V gene's germline CDR1 is MNHNS and CDR2 SASEGT. CDR3 length: 12 amino acids. CDR3 nucleotides: TGTGCCAGCAGGACATCGAACACTGAAGCTTTCTTT. Translating gives CASRTSNTEAFF.

This clone came up a few times. The chain combines TRBV2 with TRBJ1-1, with 7 nucleotides matching TRBD1. The CDR3 spans 13 residues. In germline, CDR1 is SNHLY, CDR2 FYNNEI. V lost 3 bases and J lost 8; bases outside the gene matches: 6. CDR3 DNA sequence: TGTGCCAGCAGTGAGGGACAGTCCCAAGAAGCTTTCTTT. Its protein product is CASSEGQSQEAFF.

The V gene is TRBV5-1, the J gene TRBJ2-1; either TRBD1 or TRBD2 may supply D (5 bases each). The germline gives CDR1 SGHRS, CDR2 YFSETQ. CDR3 length equals 13 residues. V shed 1 base and J shed 8 bases, with 10 bases lying between them. CDR3 DNA sequence: TGCGCCAGCAGCTTGCGGGGCTGGGATGAGCAGTTCTTC. Amino acids: CASSLRGWDEQFF.

The genes are TRBV7-2 and TRBJ1-2; tentatively, D is TRBD1 (5 bases). The germline V gene encodes CDR1 SGHTA and CDR2 FQGNSA. This CDR3 comprises 13 residues. Trimming removed 5 bases from V and 3 bases from J, with 10 bases in between. CDR3 sequence: CASSTGLYYGYTF. CDR3 in DNA: TGTGCCAGCAGCACGGGACTGTACTATGGCTACACCTTC.

This chain connects TRBV5-1 to TRBJ1-1; D is perhaps TRBD1 (6 bases). From germline, CDR1 is SGHRS and CDR2 YFSETQ. CDR3 size: 15 residues. V lost 4 bases, J lost 6 bases, and 19 bases lay in between. This chain's CDR3 is CASSRDMAGESEAFF. The CDR3 DNA reads TGCGCCAGCAGCCGGGACATGGCAGGGGAGTCTGAAGCTTTCTTT. Full variable domain (missing parts from reference TRBV5-1 and TRBJ1-1): KAGVTQTPRYLIKTRGQQVTLSCSPISGHRSVSWYQQTPGQGLQFLFEYFSETQRNKGNFPGRFSGRQFSNSRSEMNVSTLELGDSALYLCASSRDMAGESEAFFGQGTRLTVV.

The rearrangement joins TRBV7-9 to TRBJ1-2, with D perhaps matching TRBD1 (5 bases). The V end lost 5 bases, the J end lost 1 base, and 11 bases lay between the germline ends. This CDR3 is built from 14 residues. CDR1 is SEHNR and CDR2 is FQNEAQ in the germline V gene (reference sequence). The CDR3 bases are TGTGCCAGCAGCGTCCCGGGACTTAACTATGGCTACACCTTC. This encodes CASSVPGLNYGYTF.

This sequence joins TRBV10-3 and TRBJ2-7; 7 bases line up with TRBD2. The V gene's germline CDR1 is ENHRY and CDR2 SYGVKD. V was clipped by 10 bases and J by 4 bases; unmatched bases: 19. This CDR3 has 16 residues. The CDR3 reads CATQTSSGLTGYEQYF. The CDR3 DNA follows: TGTGCCACCCAAACTTCTAGCGGCTTAACAGGTTACGAGCAGTACTTC.

The V call is TRBV11-3, the J call TRBJ2-7, with no clear D. The CDR3 runs to 12 residues. Germline V gene sequence: CDR1 SGHNT, CDR2 YENEEA. V was clipped by 6 bases and J by 1 base, with 7 bases between them. In nucleotides, the CDR3 is TGTGCCAGCAGGACTGATTCCTACGAGCAGTACTTC. As protein: CASRTDSYEQYF.

This clone showed up just a few times. The rearrangement uses TRBV28 and TRBJ2-2; a possible D gene is TRBD2 (6 bases). The germline V gene has CDR1 MDHEN and CDR2 SYDVKM. Between the trimmed V and J ends, which lost 5 bases and 6 bases, there was a span of 16 bases. The CDR3 has 15 amino acids. The CDR3 bases are TGTGCCAGCAGTGGGATTATACTAGCTCCCGGGGAGCTGTTTTTT. Its protein is CASSGIILAPGELFF.

The chain recombines TRBV11-3 with TRBJ2-2, with no clear D. The germline gives CDR1 SGHNT, CDR2 YENEEA. This CDR3 is 13 amino acids long. Trimming stripped 1 base from V and 7 bases from J, with 7 bases between. CDR3 region: CASSLGAIGELFF. The CDR3 region has the DNA TGTGCCAGCAGCTTAGGGGCGATCGGGGAGCTGTTTTTT.

The chain is built from TRBV4-3 and TRBJ1-1; D call uncertain. The CDR3 has 13 residues. Germline assignment: CDR1 LGHNA and CDR2 YSLEER. Trimming left V 2 bases short and J 0 bases short, with 4 bases between. The CDR3 loop is CASSQKLNTEAFF. DNA for the CDR3: TGCGCCAGCAGCCAAAAATTGAACACTGAAGCTTTCTTT.

The gene calls are TRBV5-1 and TRBJ2-4; TRBD2 agrees at 7 bases. There are 16 residues in the CDR3. CDR1 and CDR2 (germline): SGHRS, YFSETQ. V gave up 4 bases and J gave up 6 bases; unmatched junction bases: 13. CDR3 loop: CASSPGSTSLGNIQYF. Written as DNA, the CDR3 is TGCGCCAGCAGCCCCGGTTCGACTAGCCTTGGAAACATTCAGTACTTC.

The chain recombines TRBV7-9 with TRBJ2-1; 9 nucleotides line up with TRBD1. V lost 5 bases, J lost 8 bases, and 13 bases stayed unmatched. Germline V CDR1 and CDR2: SEHNR, FQNEAQ (reference sequence). The CDR3 loop spans 16 amino acids. CDR3 bases: TGTGCCAGCAGCGGGGGGACAGGGCTATTTTTCGATGAGCAGTTCTTC. This codes for CASSGGTGLFFDEQFF.

The rearrangement joins TRBV9 to TRBJ2-5, with 8 bases lining up with TRBD1. There are 15 residues in the CDR3. J gave up 4 bases and V 1 base, and 6 bases lay outside the gene matches. The germline V gene has CDR1 SGDLS and CDR2 YYNGEE. The CDR3 DNA sequence: TGTGCCAGCAGCGTATCAGGACAGGGAGGAGAGACCCAGTACTTC. Translating gives CASSVSGQGGETQYF.

This sequence joins TRBV11-2 and TRBJ1-5, with 11 bases that match TRBD1. The germline V gene has CDR1 SGHAT and CDR2 FQNNGV. CDR3 length: 14 residues. V shed 5 bases and J 7 bases; nucleotides not matched to a gene: 4. The CDR3 region has the DNA TGTGCCAGCAGCCGGACAGGGGGCAGGCAGCCCCAGCATTTT. Protein sequence: CASSRTGGRQPQHF.

This clone has a single count. V and J are TRBV2 and TRBJ2-7, with D tentatively TRBD1 or TRBD2 (5 bases each). Germline V gene lookup returns CDR1 SNHLY and CDR2 FYNNEI. V was shortened by 4 bases and J by 2 bases, with 21 bases between the two germline ends. The CDR3 totals 17 residues. CDR3 nucleotides: TGTGCCAGCAGTGTTTTAGGGGACCCTGACCAAACCTACGAGCAGTACTTC. This codes for CASSVLGDPDQTYEQYF.

Here the CDR3 DNA reads TGTGCCAGCAGTGAAGTAGGAGGGGAGGCTTTCTTT. This sequence encodes CASSEVGGEAFF. The J gene is TRBJ1-1, the V gene TRBV25-1; D is possibly TRBD1 (5 bases). Germline CDR1 reads MGHDK; CDR2 reads SYGVNS. Trimming removed 2 bases at V and 11 bases at J, with 12 bases between. The CDR3 is 12 residues long.

The V and J genes are TRBV5-1 and TRBJ2-5; unclear D gene. V lost 6 bases, J lost 4 bases, and 16 bases lay in between. The CDR3 is 14 residues long. Germline V lookup: CDR1 SGHRS, CDR2 YFSETQ. The CDR3 DNA follows: TGCGCCAGCACCCCGGTGGGGTTAGGAGAGACCCAGTACTTC. Translation gives CASTPVGLGETQYF.

The V and J genes are TRBV7-2 and TRBJ2-1, with TRBD2 matching 7 bases. Unmatched junction bases numbered 14, after V lost 4 bases and J lost 5 bases. CDR1 is SGHTA and CDR2 is FQGNSA in the germline V gene. This CDR3 is built from 17 residues. CDR3 nucleotides: TGTGCCAGCAGCTCCCCCCTCGGGGCTAGCGGAAACAATGAGCAGTTCTTC. It translates to CASSSPLGASGNNEQFF.

The gene calls are TRBV5-1 and TRBJ2-3; no definite D call. The CDR3 loop spans 15 amino acids. Germline loops: CDR1 SGHRS, CDR2 YFSETQ. The V end lost 5 bases, the J end lost 0 bases, and 13 bases lay between the germline ends. This CDR3 reads CASRSDGYSTDTQYF. CDR3 bases: TGCGCCAGCAGATCCGACGGTTACAGCACAGATACGCAGTATTTT.

V is TRBV7-2 and J is TRBJ2-2, with a possible D match to TRBD2 (5 bases). The CDR3 loop spans 14 amino acids. Germline V gene data show CDR1 as SGHTA and CDR2 as FQGNSA. V gave up 3 bases and J gave up 4 bases, with 9 bases separating them. CDR3 sequence: CASSLGSGTGELFF. As DNA, the CDR3 is TGTGCCAGCAGCTTGGGGAGCGGCACCGGGGAGCTGTTTTTT.